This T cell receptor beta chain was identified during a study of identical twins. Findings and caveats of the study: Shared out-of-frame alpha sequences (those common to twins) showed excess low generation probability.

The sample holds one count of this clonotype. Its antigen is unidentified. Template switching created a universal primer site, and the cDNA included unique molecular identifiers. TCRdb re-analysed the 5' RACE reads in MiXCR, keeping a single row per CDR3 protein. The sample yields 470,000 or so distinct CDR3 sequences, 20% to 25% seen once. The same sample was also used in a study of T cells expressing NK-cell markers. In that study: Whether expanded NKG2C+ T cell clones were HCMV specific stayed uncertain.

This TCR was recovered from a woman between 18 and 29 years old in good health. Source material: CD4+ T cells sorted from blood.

CDR3 amino acids: CATSDDRAGTQYF. Written as DNA, the CDR3 is TGTGCCACCAGTGATGACAGGGCCGGGACCCAGTACTTC. V gene TRBV24-1 combines with J gene TRBJ2-5, with TRBD1 matching 7 bases. The CDR3 is 13 residues long. V shed 3 bases and J 7 bases; nucleotides not matched to a gene: 4. Per the germline V gene, CDR1 is KGHDR and CDR2 is SFDVKD.